This T cell receptor beta chain was captured by sequencing in a study of blood T cell repertoires in COVID-19. Per the germline V gene, CDR1 is LGHNA and CDR2 is YSLEER. The length of the CDR3 is 16 residues. Trimming cost V 0 bases and J 1 base, with 10 bases left between them. Method: immunoSEQ multiplex PCR; TCRdb's copy keeps in-frame clones and lacks some. The repertoire holds some 380,000 clones, with around 90% as singletons. This clone was counted once. The genes are TRBV4-3 and TRBJ1-3; TRBD1 might be the D (5 bases). The origin of this receptor is a man younger than 35 with active or convalescent COVID-19. The sequencing input was peripheral blood. The CDR3 DNA reads as TGCGCCAGCAGCCAAGACAGGGCAGGGTCTGGAAACACCATATATTTT. Amino acid sequence: CASSQDRAGSGNTIYF.